This T cell receptor (beta chain) was sequenced during a study of cytomegalovirus exposure and HLA in healthy donors. Findings and caveats of the study: Further analysis was carried out later, and it showed several of the most significant clusters appearing linked to common viral pathogens. CMV serostatus stood as the only immune exposure information on hand. Earlier findings revealed that most TCR beta V segments proved productive either about 87% or about 30% of the time.

The PCR made use of 60 Vbeta and 13 Jbeta primers. Repertoires were generated with immunoSEQ multiplex PCR, while TCRdb's copy carries only in-frame clones and drops some. The sample lists under 200,000 clones, approximately 81% occurring once. Turning to this clone: Its antigen is unidentified.

With 2 bases clipped from V and 14 bases from J, the junction kept 10 bases outside the gene matches. In germline, CDR1 is GTSNPN, CDR2 SVGIG (reference sequence). This CDR3 contains 14 residues. Sequences were obtained from PBMCs. The V call is TRBV30, the J call TRBJ2-1; 12 nucleotides align to TRBD2. This TCR was recovered from a man aged 18 to 29 in good health and CMV-seronegative. The CDR3 DNA reads TGTGCCTGGAGTAGGAGGCTAGCGGGAGGGCACGAGTTCTTC. It codes for CAWSRRLAGGHEFF. Drawing the rest from reference TRBV30 and TRBJ2-1, the complete variable domain is SQTIHQWPATLVQPVGSPLSLECTVEGTSNPNLYWYRQAAGRGLQLLFYSVGIGQISSEVPQNLSASRPQDRQFILSSKKLLLSDSGFYLCAWSRRLAGGHEFFGPGTRLTVL.